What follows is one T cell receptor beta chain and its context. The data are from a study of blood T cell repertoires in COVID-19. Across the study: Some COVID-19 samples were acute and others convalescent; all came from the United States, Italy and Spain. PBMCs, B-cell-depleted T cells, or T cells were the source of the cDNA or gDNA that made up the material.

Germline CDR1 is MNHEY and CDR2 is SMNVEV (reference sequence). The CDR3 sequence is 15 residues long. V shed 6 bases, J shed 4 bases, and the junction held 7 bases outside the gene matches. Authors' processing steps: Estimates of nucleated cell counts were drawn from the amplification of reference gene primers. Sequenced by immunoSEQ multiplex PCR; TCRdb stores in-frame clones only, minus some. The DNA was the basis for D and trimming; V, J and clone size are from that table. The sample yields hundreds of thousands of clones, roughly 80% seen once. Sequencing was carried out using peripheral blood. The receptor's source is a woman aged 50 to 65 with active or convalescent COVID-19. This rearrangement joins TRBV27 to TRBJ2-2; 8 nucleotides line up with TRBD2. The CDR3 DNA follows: TGTGCCAGCAGCCCCGGGCTAGCGGGCACCGGGGAGCTGTTTTTT. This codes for CASSPGLAGTGELFF.